This T cell receptor beta chain emerged from a study of T cells in Graves' hyperthyroidism and ophthalmopathy. The CDR3 sequence is 18 residues long. Trimming pared 2 bases from V and 0 bases from J, leaving 19 bases between. Regions amplified from RNA transcripts were the TCR beta CDR3 regions. The HTBI primer set served for first-round RT-PCR of the TCR CDR3. A single record per CDR3 protein comes from TCRdb applying MiXCR to the multiplex PCR reads. The repertoire holds 730,000 or so distinct CDR3 sequences, with about 17% as singletons. The sample holds a few counts of this clonotype. V and J are TRBV12-3 or TRBV12-4 and TRBJ1-1; D is unresolved. The origin of this receptor is a woman in her forties or fifties with Graves' hyperthyroidism that later progressed to Graves' ophthalmopathy. Sequencing used blood. CDR3 DNA sequence: TGTGCCAGCAGTTTACTCTTCGGGCGCGGAGGGATGAACACTGAAGCTTTCTTT. Its translation is CASSLLFGRGGMNTEAFF.